Below are 24 T cell receptor beta chains sequenced from a single sample in a study of cytomegalovirus exposure and HLA in healthy donors. A multiplex PCR was run with 60 Vbeta primers and 13 Jbeta primers. Some clones are missing from TCRdb's copy, which holds only in-frame ones; the method was immunoSEQ multiplex PCR. The sample has 150,000 or so clones, about four fifths seen once. Sequenced input: PBMCs. The receptors come from a man aged 50 or older in good health and CMV-seropositive.

This chain links TRBV28 with TRBJ2-3; 10 bases align to TRBD2. The germline V gene encodes CDR1 MDHEN and CDR2 SYDVKM. There are 16 residues in the CDR3. The junction had 8 bases not matched to a gene; V was cut back by 5 bases and J by 3 bases. CDR3 coding DNA: TGTGCCAGCAGTCCCAGCGGGAGGGCCGGGACAGATACGCAGTATTTT. Its translation: CASSPSGRAGTDTQYF.

The chain carries TRBV5-6 and TRBJ2-3; 9 bases agree with TRBD1. The V segment lost 2 bases and the J segment 4 bases; nucleotides outside the gene matches: 11. There are 17 residues in the CDR3. Germline CDR1 and CDR2: SGHDT and YYEEEE. CDR3 protein: CASSFTTGTGNSDTQYF. The CDR3 DNA is TGTGCCAGCAGCTTCACAACCGGGACAGGGAATTCAGATACGCAGTATTTT.

The J gene is TRBJ2-3, the V gene TRBV7-9; 10 nucleotides line up with TRBD2. Germline values: CDR1 SEHNR, CDR2 FQNEAQ (reference sequence). The CDR3 extends over 16 amino acids. J lost 4 bases, V lost 4 bases, and 8 bases had no gene match. The CDR3 loop reads CASSSPPGLAPDTQYF. CDR3 bases: TGTGCCAGCAGCTCACCCCCGGGACTAGCGCCAGATACGCAGTATTTT.

The genes are TRBV6-5 and TRBJ2-7, with 11 bases lining up with TRBD1. J was trimmed by 3 bases and V by 6 bases; bases with no gene match: 7. There are 15 residues in the CDR3. Per the germline V gene, CDR1 is MNHEY and CDR2 is SVGAGI. The DNA of the CDR3 is TGTGCCAGCAGCCCCGGACAGGGGGCTTTCTACGAGCAGTACTTC. This gives the protein CASSPGQGAFYEQYF.

The genes are TRBV5-1 and TRBJ1-1; D is unresolved. In germline, CDR1 is SGHRS, CDR2 YFSETQ. This CDR3 has 14 residues. The V and J ends lost 1 base and 0 bases respectively, with 7 bases between them. CDR3 sequence reads: CASSLLRMNTEAFF. CDR3 coding DNA: TGCGCCAGCAGCTTGTTGAGAATGAACACTGAAGCTTTCTTT. The entire variable domain, with the rest obtained from reference TRBV5-1 and TRBJ1-1, is as follows: KAGVTQTPRYLIKTRGQQVTLSCSPISGHRSVSWYQQTPGQGLQFLFEYFSETQRNKGNFPGRFSGRQFSNSRSEMNVSTLELGDSALYLCASSLLRMNTEAFFGQGTRLTVV.

The rearrangement joins TRBV19 to TRBJ2-1, with TRBD1 matching over 8 bases. The CDR3 extends over 15 amino acids. V shed 4 bases and J 4 bases; nucleotides not matched to a gene: 6. Germline values: CDR1 LNHDA, CDR2 SQIVND (reference sequence). The CDR3 is CASSNDRGAYNEQFF. CDR3 nucleotides: TGTGCCAGTAGTAACGACAGGGGTGCGTACAATGAGCAGTTCTTC.

The chain is built from TRBV7-8 and TRBJ2-3; 7 nucleotides line up with TRBD2. The CDR3 has 15 residues. Germline trimming cut 5 bases from V and 3 bases from J; bases unmatched to any gene: 8. CDR1 SGHVS and CDR2 FQNEAQ come from the germline V gene. CDR3 coding DNA: TGTGCCAGCAGCCCTGGGGGGGGGTTGACAGATACGCAGTATTTT. As protein: CASSPGGGLTDTQYF.

As for this clone: Compared with germline, one end of the junction differs, possibly owing to a read error. This chain joins TRBV7-9 and TRBJ2-5; D ambiguous. There are 15 residues in the CDR3. The germline gives CDR1 SEHNR, CDR2 FQNEAQ (reference sequence). The CDR3 DNA reads TGTTCCAGCAGCTTAAGTACAGTCCCTCTGAAGACCCAGTACTTC. Its translation: CSSSLSTVPLKTQYF.

Comment on this clone: An end of the junction does not agree with germline; a read error may underlie this. Distinct nucleotide sequences in the sample also encode this CDR3. The V and J genes are TRBV6-5 and TRBJ1-1; D is unclear. Germline V lookup: CDR1 MNHEY, CDR2 SVGAGI. This CDR3 has 15 amino acids. CDR3 DNA sequence: TGTGCCAGCAGTTATTTCGGGGAAGGGAACACTGAGGCTTTCTTT. Its protein is CASSYFGEGNTEAFF.

The gene calls are TRBV5-1 and TRBJ1-4; 8 bases align to TRBD1. Looked up from germline, CDR1 is SGHRS and CDR2 is YFSETQ. This CDR3 comprises 17 residues. The junction had 9 bases not matched to a gene; V was cut back by 0 bases and J by 5 bases. CDR3 loop: CASSLGGQVLGNEKLFF. CDR3 nucleotide sequence: TGCGCCAGCAGCTTGGGGGGACAGGTCTTGGGGAATGAAAAACTGTTTTTT. Full variable domain (outside the CDR3, taken from reference TRBV5-1 and TRBJ1-4): KAGVTQTPRYLIKTRGQQVTLSCSPISGHRSVSWYQQTPGQGLQFLFEYFSETQRNKGNFPGRFSGRQFSNSRSEMNVSTLELGDSALYLCASSLGGQVLGNEKLFFGSGTQLSVL.

The rearrangement links TRBV7-2 to TRBJ2-5; 7 bases map to TRBD1. This CDR3 has 16 residues. The trim removed 1 base at V and 5 bases at J, leaving 10 bases unmatched. Germline V CDR1 and CDR2: SGHTA, FQGNSA. CDR3 DNA: TGTGCCAGCAGCTTAGTTGGCCAGGGGGTATGGGAGACCCAGTACTTC. Amino acids: CASSLVGQGVWETQYF.

V and J are TRBV6-5 and TRBJ2-5; the match to TRBD1 covers 7 bases. The CDR3 covers 14 residues. Germline V gene lookup returns CDR1 MNHEY and CDR2 SVGAGI. The trim removed 2 bases at V and 1 base at J, leaving 1 base unmatched. The CDR3, as DNA: TGTGCCAGCAGTTACCGGGACAGCCAAGAGACCCAGTACTTC. It encodes CASSYRDSQETQYF.

This chain uses TRBV19 with TRBJ1-2; weak D call: TRBD1 (6 bases). Germline V lookup: CDR1 LNHDA, CDR2 SQIVND (reference sequence). The CDR3 contains 14 residues. V was pared by 3 bases and J by 4 bases, with 12 bases between. CDR3 in DNA: TGTGCCAGTAGTATTTCCGGACAGCCCTATGGCTACACCTTC. Its translation is CASSISGQPYGYTF.

The rearrangement joins TRBV7-9 to TRBJ2-5, with 8 bases fitting TRBD2. Trimming took 1 base from V and 11 from J; bases not matched to a gene: 9. Germline V gene data show CDR1 as SEHNR and CDR2 as FQNEAQ (reference sequence). This CDR3 has 14 amino acids. This CDR3 is CASSLDAGGREQYF. CDR3 nucleotides: TGTGCCAGCAGCTTAGATGCGGGGGGCAGGGAGCAGTACTTC.

The chain has TRBV28 and TRBJ2-3; 7 nucleotides align to TRBD2. Germline loops: CDR1 MDHEN, CDR2 SYDVKM. The trim removed 2 bases at V and 1 base at J, leaving 3 bases unmatched. CDR3 length: 15 residues. The CDR3, as DNA: TGTGCCAGCAGTTTAGGAGGGAGGGGCACAGATACGCAGTATTTT. Translating gives CASSLGGRGTDTQYF. Combining the CDR3 with reference TRBV28 and TRBJ2-3 gives the whole variable domain DVKVTQSSRYLVKRTGEKVFLECVQDMDHENMFWYRQDPGLGLRLIYFSYDVKMKEKGDIPEGYSVSREKKERFSLILESASTNQTSMYLCASSLGGRGTDTQYFGPGTRLTVL.

V and J are TRBV29-1 and TRBJ2-1, with TRBD1 matching over 7 bases. The germline gives CDR1 SQVTM, CDR2 ANQGSEA. This CDR3 has 15 residues. V was pared by 4 bases and J by 0 bases, with 6 bases of the junction left unmatched. CDR3 nucleotide sequence: TGCAGCGTTGTAGGGGGCGGAAGCTCCTACAATGAGCAGTTCTTC. Amino acids: CSVVGGGSSYNEQFF.

The V call is TRBV28, the J call TRBJ2-2; TRBD2 matches 11 bases. V was clipped by 1 base and J by 6 bases; unmatched bases: 19. Germline CDR1 reads MDHEN; CDR2 reads SYDVKM. The CDR3 runs 21 residues. In DNA, the CDR3 is TGTGCCAGCAGTTTATTCCCACTACTAGCGGGAGAAGGTGCGGGAGCCGGGGAGCTGTTTTTT. Translation gives CASSLFPLLAGEGAGAGELFF.

The chain combines TRBV5-1 with TRBJ2-1, with D possibly matching TRBD2 (6 bases). Germline V gives CDR1 SGHRS, CDR2 YFSETQ. Trimming took off 1 base at V and 5 bases at J, with 10 bases between the two ends. CDR3 length: 14 amino acids. The CDR3 region is CASSLWGENNEQFF. The CDR3 DNA follows: TGCGCCAGCAGCTTGTGGGGGGAAAACAATGAGCAGTTCTTC.

V is TRBV19 and J is TRBJ2-7; no clear D. Trimming stripped 3 bases from V and 0 bases from J, with 9 bases between. The CDR3 runs 14 residues. CDR1 LNHDA and CDR2 SQIVND come from the germline V gene (reference sequence). Written as DNA, the CDR3 is TGTGCCAGTAGTATTTCTATTACCTCCTACGAGCAGTACTTC. This gives the protein CASSISITSYEQYF.

The genes are TRBV29-1 and TRBJ2-1; no reliable D call. CDR3 length: 13 residues. Germline V gene lookup returns CDR1 SQVTM and CDR2 ANQGSEA. V was cut by 6 bases and J by 6 bases, with 15 bases left in between. As DNA, the CDR3 is TGCAGCGTAACTAAGCCTCCCGGCAATGAGCAGTTCTTC. Amino acids: CSVTKPPGNEQFF.

The chain carries TRBV10-3 and TRBJ2-1; TRBD2 might be the D (5 bases). Per the germline V gene, CDR1 is ENHRY and CDR2 is SYGVKD. CDR3 length equals 13 residues. Trimming removed 6 bases from V and 6 bases from J, with 12 bases in between. This CDR3 reads CAIRGANLNEQFF. The CDR3 nucleotides are TGTGCCATCAGGGGAGCTAATCTCAATGAGCAGTTCTTC.

V gene TRBV30 combines with J gene TRBJ1-6, with D uncertain. The CDR3 contains 14 residues. CDR1 is GTSNPN and CDR2 is SVGIG in the germline V gene (reference sequence). V was cut by 4 bases and J by 6 bases, with 13 bases left in between. The CDR3 sequence is CAWKTGKGNSPLHF. Written as DNA, the CDR3 is TGTGCCTGGAAAACGGGGAAGGGTAATTCACCCCTCCACTTT.

This clone was counted only a few times. This sequence joins TRBV4-1 and TRBJ2-5; TRBD1 matches 9 bases. Per germline, CDR1 MGHRA and CDR2 YSYEKL. The V gene end was trimmed by 3 bases and the J gene end by 3 bases; junction bases not matched to a gene: 11. This CDR3 spans 17 amino acids. The CDR3 region has the DNA TGCGCCAGCAGCCACCCCCGGACAGGGGCGAGTAAAGAGACCCAGTACTTC. Translation: CASSHPRTGASKETQYF.

The chain joins TRBV6-6 to TRBJ2-7; D is possibly TRBD2 (5 bases). Looked up from germline, CDR1 is MNHNY and CDR2 is SVGAGI (reference sequence). V was pared by 2 bases and J by 2 bases, with 7 bases between. The CDR3 has 13 residues. This CDR3 reads CASSYLLAYEQYF. CDR3 sequence (DNA): TGTGCCAGCAGTTACCTACTAGCCTACGAGCAGTACTTC.